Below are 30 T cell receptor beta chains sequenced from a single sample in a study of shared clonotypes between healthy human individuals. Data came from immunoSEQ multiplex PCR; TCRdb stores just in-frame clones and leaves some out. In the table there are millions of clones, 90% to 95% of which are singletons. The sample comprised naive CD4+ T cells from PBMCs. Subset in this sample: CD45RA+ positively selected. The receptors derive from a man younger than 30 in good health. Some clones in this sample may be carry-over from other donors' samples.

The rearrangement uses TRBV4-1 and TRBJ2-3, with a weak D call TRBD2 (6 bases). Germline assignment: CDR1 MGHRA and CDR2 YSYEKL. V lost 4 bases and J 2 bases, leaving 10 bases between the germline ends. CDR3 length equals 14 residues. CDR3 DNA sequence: TGCGCCAGCAGCCGGGTAGCGGCCACAGATACGCAGTATTTT. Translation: CASSRVAATDTQYF.

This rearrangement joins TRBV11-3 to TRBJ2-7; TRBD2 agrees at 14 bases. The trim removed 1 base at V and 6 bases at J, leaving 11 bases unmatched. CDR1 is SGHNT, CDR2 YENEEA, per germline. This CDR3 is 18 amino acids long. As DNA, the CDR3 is TGTGCCAGCAGCTTAGTAGGGGGACTAGCGGGAGTACTTCTCGAGCAGTACTTC. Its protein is CASSLVGGLAGVLLEQYF.

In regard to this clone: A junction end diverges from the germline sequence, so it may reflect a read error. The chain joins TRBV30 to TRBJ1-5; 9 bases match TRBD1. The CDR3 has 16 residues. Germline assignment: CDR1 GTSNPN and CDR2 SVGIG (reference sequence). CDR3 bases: TGTGCCTGGAGTGTACCATATAGGACAGGGGCTCAGGCCCAGCATTTT. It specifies CAWSVPYRTGAQAQHF.

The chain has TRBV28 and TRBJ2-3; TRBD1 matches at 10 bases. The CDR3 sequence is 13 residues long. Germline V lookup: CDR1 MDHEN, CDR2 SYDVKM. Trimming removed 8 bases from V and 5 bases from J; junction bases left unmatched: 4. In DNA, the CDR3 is TGTGCCAGCGCCGGACAGGGGGAAGATACGCAGTATTTT. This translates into CASAGQGEDTQYF. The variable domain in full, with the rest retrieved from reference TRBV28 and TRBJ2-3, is DVKVTQSSRYLVKRTGEKVFLECVQDMDHENMFWYRQDPGLGLRLIYFSYDVKMKEKGDIPEGYSVSREKKERFSLILESASTNQTSMYLCASAGQGEDTQYFGPGTRLTVL.

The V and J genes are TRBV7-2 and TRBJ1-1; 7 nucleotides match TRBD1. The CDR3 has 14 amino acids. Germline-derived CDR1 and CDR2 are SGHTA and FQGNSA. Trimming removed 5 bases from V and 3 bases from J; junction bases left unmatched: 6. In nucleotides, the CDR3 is TGTGCCAGCAGCCAACAGGGGACATACACTGAAGCTTTCTTT. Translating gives CASSQQGTYTEAFF.

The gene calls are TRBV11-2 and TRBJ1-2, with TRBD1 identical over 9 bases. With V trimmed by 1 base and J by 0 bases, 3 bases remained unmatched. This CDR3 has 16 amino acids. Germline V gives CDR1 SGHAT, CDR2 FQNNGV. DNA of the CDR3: TGTGCCAGCAGCTTAGGGGACAGGGTTTCTAACTATGGCTACACCTTC. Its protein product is CASSLGDRVSNYGYTF.

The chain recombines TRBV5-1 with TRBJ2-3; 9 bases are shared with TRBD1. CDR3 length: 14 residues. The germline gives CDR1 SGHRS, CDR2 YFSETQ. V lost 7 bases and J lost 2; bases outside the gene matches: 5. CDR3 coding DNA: TGCGCCAGCTGTCGGACAGGGGACACAGATACGCAGTATTTT. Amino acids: CASCRTGDTDTQYF. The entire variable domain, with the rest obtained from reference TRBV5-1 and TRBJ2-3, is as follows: KAGVTQTPRYLIKTRGQQVTLSCSPISGHRSVSWYQQTPGQGLQFLFEYFSETQRNKGNFPGRFSGRQFSNSRSEMNVSTLELGDSALYLCASCRTGDTDTQYFGPGTRLTVL.

CDR3 in DNA: TGTGCCAGCAGCGAGGGACTAGCGGGAGGGGAGACCCAGTACTTC. Translation: CASSEGLAGGETQYF. V gene TRBV2 combines with J gene TRBJ2-5; 16 bases are a match to TRBD2. The germline V gene encodes CDR1 SNHLY and CDR2 FYNNEI. The junction had 3 bases not matched to a gene; V was cut back by 6 bases and J by 5 bases. The CDR3 covers 15 residues.

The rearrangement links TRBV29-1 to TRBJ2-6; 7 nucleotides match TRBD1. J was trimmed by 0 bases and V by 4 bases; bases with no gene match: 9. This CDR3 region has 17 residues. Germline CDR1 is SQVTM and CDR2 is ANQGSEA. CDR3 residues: CSVGSGTESSGANVLTF. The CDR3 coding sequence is TGCAGCGTTGGTTCCGGGACAGAGAGCTCTGGGGCCAACGTCCTGACTTTC.

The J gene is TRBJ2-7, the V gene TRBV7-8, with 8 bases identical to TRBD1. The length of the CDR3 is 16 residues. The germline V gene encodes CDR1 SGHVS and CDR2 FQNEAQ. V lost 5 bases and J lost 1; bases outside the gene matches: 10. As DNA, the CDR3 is TGTGCCAGCAGCCGCGCTGACAGGGGTTTATCCTACGAGCAGTACTTC. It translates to CASSRADRGLSYEQYF.

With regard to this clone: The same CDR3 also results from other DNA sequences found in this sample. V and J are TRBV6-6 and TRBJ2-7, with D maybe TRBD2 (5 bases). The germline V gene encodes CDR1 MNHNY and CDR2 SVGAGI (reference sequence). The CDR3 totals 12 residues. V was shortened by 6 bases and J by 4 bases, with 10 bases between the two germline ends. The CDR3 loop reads CASSSRGYEQYF. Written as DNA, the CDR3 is TGTGCCAGCAGCAGCCGGGGATACGAGCAGTACTTC.

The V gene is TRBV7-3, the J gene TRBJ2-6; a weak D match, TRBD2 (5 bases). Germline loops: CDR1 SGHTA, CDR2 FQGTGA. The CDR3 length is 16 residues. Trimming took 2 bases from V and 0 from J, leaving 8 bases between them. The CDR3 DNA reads TGTGCCAGCAGCTTAGAGGGAAGCTCTGGGGCCAACGTCCTGACTTTC. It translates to CASSLEGSSGANVLTF.

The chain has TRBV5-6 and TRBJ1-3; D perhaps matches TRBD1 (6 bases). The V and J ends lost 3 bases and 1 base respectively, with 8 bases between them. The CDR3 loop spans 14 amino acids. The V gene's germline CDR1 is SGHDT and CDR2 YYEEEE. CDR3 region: CASSWGQSGNTIYF. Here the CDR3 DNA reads TGTGCCAGCAGCTGGGGGCAGTCTGGAAACACCATATATTTT.

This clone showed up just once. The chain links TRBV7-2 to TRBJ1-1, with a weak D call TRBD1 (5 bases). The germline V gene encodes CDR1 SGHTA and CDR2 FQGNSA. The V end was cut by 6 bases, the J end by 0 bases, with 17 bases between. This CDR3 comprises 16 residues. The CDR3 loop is CASSSPVRGMNTEAFF. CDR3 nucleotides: TGTGCCAGCAGTTCCCCAGTTCGGGGCATGAACACTGAAGCTTTCTTT.

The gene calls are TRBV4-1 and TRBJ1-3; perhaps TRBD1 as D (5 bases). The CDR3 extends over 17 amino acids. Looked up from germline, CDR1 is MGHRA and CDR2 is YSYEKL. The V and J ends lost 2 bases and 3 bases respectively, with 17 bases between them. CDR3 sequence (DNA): TGCGCCAGCAGCCAATGGAGGGCAGGGAACATTGGAAACACCATATATTTT. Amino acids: CASSQWRAGNIGNTIYF.

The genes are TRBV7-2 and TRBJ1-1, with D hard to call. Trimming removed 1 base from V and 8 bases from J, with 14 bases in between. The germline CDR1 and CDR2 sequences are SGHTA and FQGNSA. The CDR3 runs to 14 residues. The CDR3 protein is CASSLVYTRGEAFF. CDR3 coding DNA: TGTGCCAGCAGCTTAGTTTACACGCGTGGGGAAGCTTTCTTT.

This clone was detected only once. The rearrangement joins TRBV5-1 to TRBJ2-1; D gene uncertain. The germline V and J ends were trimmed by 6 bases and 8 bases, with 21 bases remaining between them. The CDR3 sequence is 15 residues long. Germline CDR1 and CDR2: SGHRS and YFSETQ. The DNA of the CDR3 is TGCGCCAGCAAAACCCTCTCGGGCCCCGGTGATGAGCAGTTCTTC. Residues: CASKTLSGPGDEQFF.

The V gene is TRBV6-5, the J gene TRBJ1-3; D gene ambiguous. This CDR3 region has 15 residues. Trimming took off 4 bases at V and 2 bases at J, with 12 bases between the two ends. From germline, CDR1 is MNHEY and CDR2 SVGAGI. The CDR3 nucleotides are TGTGCCAGCAGTTCCCCCAGGCAGGCTGGAAACACCATATATTTT. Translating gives CASSSPRQAGNTIYF.

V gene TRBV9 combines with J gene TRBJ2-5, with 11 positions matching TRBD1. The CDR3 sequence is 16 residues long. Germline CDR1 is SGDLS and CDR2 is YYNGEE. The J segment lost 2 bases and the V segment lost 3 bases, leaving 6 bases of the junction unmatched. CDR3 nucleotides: TGTGCCAGCAGCGCGAAATGGGACAGGGGGCAAGAGACCCAGTACTTC. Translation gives CASSAKWDRGQETQYF.

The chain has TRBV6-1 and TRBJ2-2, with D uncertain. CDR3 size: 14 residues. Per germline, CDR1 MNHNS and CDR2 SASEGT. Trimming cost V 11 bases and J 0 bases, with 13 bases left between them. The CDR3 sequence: CAGRPGANTGELFF. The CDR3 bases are TGTGCCGGCCGACCTGGGGCGAACACCGGGGAGCTGTTTTTT.

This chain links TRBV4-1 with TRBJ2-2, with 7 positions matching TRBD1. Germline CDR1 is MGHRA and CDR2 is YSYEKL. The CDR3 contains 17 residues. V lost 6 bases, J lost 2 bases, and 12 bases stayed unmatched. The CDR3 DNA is TGCGCCAGCAGGAGCTACCGGACAGGCGCAAACACCGGGGAGCTGTTTTTT. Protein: CASRSYRTGANTGELFF.

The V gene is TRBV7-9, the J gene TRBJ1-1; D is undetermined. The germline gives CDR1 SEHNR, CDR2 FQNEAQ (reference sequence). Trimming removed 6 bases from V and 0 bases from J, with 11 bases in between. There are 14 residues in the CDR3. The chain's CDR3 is CASRWESLNTEAFF. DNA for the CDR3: TGTGCCAGCAGGTGGGAGAGCTTGAACACTGAAGCTTTCTTT. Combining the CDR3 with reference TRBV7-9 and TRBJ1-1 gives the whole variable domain DTGVSQNPRHKITKRGQNVTFRCDPISEHNRLYWYRQTLGQGPEFLTYFQNEAQLEKSRLLSDRFSAERPKGSFSTLEIQRTEQGDSAMYLCASRWESLNTEAFFGQGTRLTVV.

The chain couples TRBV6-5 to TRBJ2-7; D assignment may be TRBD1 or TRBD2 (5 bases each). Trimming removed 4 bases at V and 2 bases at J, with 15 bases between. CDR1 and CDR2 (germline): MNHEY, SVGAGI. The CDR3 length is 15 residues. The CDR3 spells CASSWGRRLPYEQYF. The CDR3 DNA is TGTGCCAGCAGTTGGGGACGGCGGCTCCCCTACGAGCAGTACTTC.

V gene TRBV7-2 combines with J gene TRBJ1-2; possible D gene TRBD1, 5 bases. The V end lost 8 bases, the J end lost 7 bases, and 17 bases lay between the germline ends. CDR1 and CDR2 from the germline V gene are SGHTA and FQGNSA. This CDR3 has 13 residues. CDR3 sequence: CASLRQRGRGYTF. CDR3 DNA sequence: TGTGCCAGCCTACGACAGAGGGGTCGTGGCTACACCTTC.

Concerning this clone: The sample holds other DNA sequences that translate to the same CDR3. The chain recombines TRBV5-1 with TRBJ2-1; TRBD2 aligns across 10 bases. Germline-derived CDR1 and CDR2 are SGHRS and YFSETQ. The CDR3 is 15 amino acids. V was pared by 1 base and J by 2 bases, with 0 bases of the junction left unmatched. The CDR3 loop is CASSLLAGAYNEQFF. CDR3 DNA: TGCGCCAGCAGCTTGCTAGCGGGAGCCTACAATGAGCAGTTCTTC. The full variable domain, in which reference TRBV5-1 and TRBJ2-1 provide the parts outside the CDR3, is KAGVTQTPRYLIKTRGQQVTLSCSPISGHRSVSWYQQTPGQGLQFLFEYFSETQRNKGNFPGRFSGRQFSNSRSEMNVSTLELGDSALYLCASSLLAGAYNEQFFGPGTRLTVL.

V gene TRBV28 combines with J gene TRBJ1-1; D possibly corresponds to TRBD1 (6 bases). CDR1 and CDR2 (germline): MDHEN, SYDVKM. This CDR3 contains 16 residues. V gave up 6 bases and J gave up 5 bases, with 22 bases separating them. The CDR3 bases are TGTGCCAGCAGCTACCAAGAGGGGGGCGGAGATACTGAAGCTTTCTTT. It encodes CASSYQEGGGDTEAFF.

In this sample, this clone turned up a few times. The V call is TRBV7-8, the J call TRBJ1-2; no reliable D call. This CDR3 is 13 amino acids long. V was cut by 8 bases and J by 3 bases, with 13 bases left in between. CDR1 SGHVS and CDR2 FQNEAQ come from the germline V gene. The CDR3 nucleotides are TGTGCCAGCTCGACTGGTCGCGACTATGGCTACACCTTC. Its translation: CASSTGRDYGYTF.

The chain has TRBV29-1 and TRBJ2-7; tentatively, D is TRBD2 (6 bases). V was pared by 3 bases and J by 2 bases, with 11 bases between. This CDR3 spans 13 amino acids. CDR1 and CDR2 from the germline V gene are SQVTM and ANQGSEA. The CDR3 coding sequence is TGCAGCGTTGAGGTAGCGGACCCCTACGAGCAGTACTTC. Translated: CSVEVADPYEQYF.

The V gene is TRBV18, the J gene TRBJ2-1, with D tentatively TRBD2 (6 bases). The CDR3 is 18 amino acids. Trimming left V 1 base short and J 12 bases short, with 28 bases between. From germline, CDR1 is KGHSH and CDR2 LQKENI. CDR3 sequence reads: CASSPRNRDGSGAGGQFF. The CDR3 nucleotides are TGTGCCAGCTCACCACGTAACCGAGACGGGAGTGGGGCCGGGGGGCAGTTCTTC.

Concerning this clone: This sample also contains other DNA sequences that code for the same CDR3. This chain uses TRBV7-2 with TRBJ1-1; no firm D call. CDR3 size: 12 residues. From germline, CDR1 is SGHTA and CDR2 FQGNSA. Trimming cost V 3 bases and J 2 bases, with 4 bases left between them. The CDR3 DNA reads TGTGCCAGCAGCTTTAGCAACACTGAAGCTTTCTTT. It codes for CASSFSNTEAFF.